This T cell receptor beta chain was captured in a study of CD8 T cells in Susac syndrome (dated by TCRdb to the late 2010s). General notes on the study: Among the Susac syndrome patients who were sequenced, clinically active disease was present in roughly six and clinical remission was observed in roughly 8. At the time of blood withdrawal, Susac syndrome patients were either therapy-naive, taking corticosteroids (with some also receiving IVIg), or on IVIg alone. The study used repertoire sequencing to test whether antigen drove CD8+ T cell activation and differentiation in Susac syndrome.

RNA was extracted using the RNeasy kit, and roughly 0.45 to 1 ug of the RNA was reverse transcribed with random hexamers. The immunoSEQ multiplex PCR assay, covering 54 Vbeta and 13 Jbeta segments, was used to amplify TCR beta CDR3 regions. PCR amplification bias was corrected using a synthetic template baseline for primer optimization and computational correction. As for the original processing: Reads were annotated to V, D and J genes according to IMGT and were analyzed with immunoSEQ Analyzer, with only productive sequences retained. Clonality was computed as one minus Shannon entropy normalized by log2 of the number of productive unique sequences. For each patient and control, public and private clones were evaluated among the 100 most prevalent clones. Clones were defined as Susac-specific if absent from the healthy and MS cohorts, from 1052 published viral clones and from other ImmuneACCESS disease sequences. TCRdb reprocessing: public reads trimmed at Q25 with fastp, clones called with MiXCR, in-frame beta chains kept. Duplicate CDR3 protein sequences are folded into a single record with the most common DNA and genes. Here the V and J calls rest on TCRdb's processing, not on the authors' analysis. The sample profile shows 200,000 to 300,000 distinct CDR3 sequences; roughly 95% of them were found once. Jointly, the top ten make up about 0.1% of the sample.

High-throughput TCR beta sequencing profiled peripheral blood CD8+ and CD4+ T cells from healthy donors, Susac syndrome patients and multiple sclerosis patients. Susac syndrome patients met recently defined diagnostic criteria for definite or probable disease. Bulk CD8+ and CD4+ T cells were purified magnetically by negative isolation, whereas CD8+ TEMRA cells were enriched by FACS. Blood was collected in EDTA tubes and processed within 24 hours, with PBMCs isolated through density gradient centrifugation. PBMCs intended for TCR sequencing were cryopreserved in liquid nitrogen and were subsequently thawed in a 37 degrees C water bath. The sorted or isolated CD4+, CD8+ and CD8+ TEMRA cells reached a purity of at least 90%. In the case of this clonotype: Its antigen is not yet known. Base-call qualities are not available, and no considerably larger clone is one nucleotide away.

The study at large found these results: The study acknowledged that relatively few individuals were included in the TCR sequencing and HLA analysis. In the CD4+ T cell repertoire of Susac syndrome patients, clonal expansion was not detected.

From a lookup of the germline V gene (reference sequence), CDR1 and CDR2 are SEHNR and FQNEAQ. Relative to germline, V is 4 bases shorter and J is 1 base shorter, with 13 bases between their ends. From cysteine to phenylalanine, the CDR3 is 15 amino acids long. The read is trimmed to its CDR3 DNA, 45 bases read in frame from base 1. Here the chain combines TRBV7-9 and TRBJ1-1; the D gene cannot be resolved reliably. This clonotype was obtained from a human donor with Susac syndrome. The sequenced sample consisted of CD4+ T cells from PBMCs. CDR3 sequence: CASSSPRPTNTEAFF. The DNA reads as follows: TGTGCCAGCAGCTCCCCTCGGCCGACGAACACTGAAGCTTTCTTT.